This T cell receptor beta chain was profiled in a study of cytomegalovirus exposure and HLA in healthy donors. Study conclusions and caveats: According to reports, the classifier identified cytomegalovirus status with high specificity and sensitivity.

As concerns this clone: Its antigen is unknown.

The trim removed 5 bases at V and 6 bases at J, leaving 11 bases unmatched. CDR1 and CDR2 from the germline V gene are SGHTA and FQGTGA. This CDR3 is 16 amino acids long. Clones were read by immunoSEQ multiplex PCR, and TCRdb kept only the in-frame ones, dropping some. The sample lists fewer than 120,000 clones, over 85% occurring once. The origin of this receptor is a woman aged 18-30 years in good health and CMV-seronegative. Material for sequencing was PBMCs. V usage is TRBV7-3 and J usage is TRBJ2-1; 9 bases line up with TRBD1. CDR3 nucleotides: TGTGCCAGCAGCACGGACAGGGGTGGCTTTGGCAATGAGCAGTTCTTC. Translating gives CASSTDRGGFGNEQFF.